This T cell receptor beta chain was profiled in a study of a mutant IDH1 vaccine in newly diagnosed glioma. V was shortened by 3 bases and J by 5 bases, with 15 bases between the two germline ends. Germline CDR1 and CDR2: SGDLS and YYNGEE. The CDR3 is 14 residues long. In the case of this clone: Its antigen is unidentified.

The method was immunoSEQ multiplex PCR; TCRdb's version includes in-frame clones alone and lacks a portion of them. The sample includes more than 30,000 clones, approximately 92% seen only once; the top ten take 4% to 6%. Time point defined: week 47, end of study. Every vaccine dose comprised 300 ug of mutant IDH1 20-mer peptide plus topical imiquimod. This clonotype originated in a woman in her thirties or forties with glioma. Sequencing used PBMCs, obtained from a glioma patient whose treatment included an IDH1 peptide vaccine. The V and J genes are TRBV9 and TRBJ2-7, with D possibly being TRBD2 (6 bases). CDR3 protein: CASSASGRGDEQYF. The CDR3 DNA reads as TGTGCCAGCAGCGCTTCCGGGAGAGGAGACGAGCAGTACTTC.